This TCR beta chain was sequenced for a study of Graves' ophthalmopathy and Graves' hyperthyroidism. The ends lost 4 bases at V and 0 bases at J; junction bases unmatched: 7. This CDR3 is 16 amino acids long. CDR1 MNHEY and CDR2 SMNVEV come from the germline V gene (reference sequence). As the starting material, more than 7.5 ml of fresh peripheral blood yielded the PBMCs. In its sample, this clonotype was seen many times. Its antigen is undetermined. The sequenced template was RNA, covering the TCR beta CDR3 region. HTBI-primed RT-PCR formed the first round, and a multiplex PCR formed the second. TCRdb reprocessed the multiplex PCR reads with MiXCR, giving one entry per CDR3 protein. The sample comprises roughly 500,000 distinct CDR3 sequences, around an eighth of which are singletons, and 9.5% to 10% rests with the top ten. Findings of the study overall: Thyroid clonotypes that were expanded above 0.001 frequency mostly also appeared in blood.

The chain combines TRBV27 with TRBJ1-1; 8 nucleotides align to TRBD1. Sequencing input: blood. The TCR comes from a woman aged 25 to 39 with Graves' ophthalmopathy. The CDR3 loop reads CASSSYDRGMNTEAFF. In nucleotides, the CDR3 is TGTGCCAGCAGTTCCTACGACAGGGGAATGAACACTGAAGCTTTCTTT.